This passage covers 31 T cell receptor beta chains from one sample sequenced in a study of early stage breast cancer tumors (dated by TCRdb to 2017 to 2019). The receptor library was made with the immunoSEQ multiplex PCR assay. TCRdb obtained this table from immuneACCESS and retained in-frame rearrangements with V and J assigned. These tables miss some clones; where compared with another copy, unresolved V genes account for less than half of the shortfall, and the remainder is unexplained. For this sample the table gives fewer than 75,000 clones, of which around 80% were detected only once. The biggest ten clones account for roughly 3.4% of the sample. The sequencing sample was made of blood. These receptors originate from a person aged 30 to 40 with breast cancer.

This clone turned up a few times. This chain links TRBV4-2 with TRBJ1-1, with 8 bases identical to TRBD1. From germline, CDR1 is LGHNA and CDR2 YNFKEQ. J was trimmed by 5 bases and V by 4 bases; bases with no gene match: 15. The CDR3 totals 17 residues. CDR3 sequence (DNA): TGTGCCAGCAGCCGAGGGGAGGGCAGGGGGCTGTCTACTGAAGCTTTCTTT. It is translated as CASSRGEGRGLSTEAFF.

Only a few counts were recorded for this clone. This chain uses TRBV4-3 with TRBJ2-7; TRBD2 is a possible D gene (6 bases). This CDR3 region has 14 residues. The V end lost 0 bases, the J end lost 4 bases, and 10 bases lay between the germline ends. Germline V gene sequence: CDR1 LGHNA, CDR2 YSLEER. The CDR3 spells CASSQDLGGYEQYF. DNA of the CDR3: TGCGCCAGCAGCCAAGATCTAGGAGGGTACGAGCAGTACTTC.

This chain uses TRBV30 with TRBJ2-1, with 9 bases identical to TRBD2. The CDR3 is made up of 16 amino acids. Unmatched junction bases numbered 6, after V lost 2 bases and J lost 1 base. The germline CDR1 and CDR2 sequences are GTSNPN and SVGIG (reference sequence). The CDR3, as DNA: TGTGCCTGGAGTTTCTATAGCGGGAGATCCTACAATGAGCAGTTCTTC. Its protein is CAWSFYSGRSYNEQFF.

This clone was picked up one time. CDR3 sequence (DNA): TGTGCCAGCAGTATCCGTGGGGCAATCTCCTACAATGAGCAGTTCTTC. Amino acids: CASSIRGAISYNEQFF. The chain uses TRBV27 and TRBJ2-1, with D possibly TRBD1 on 5 matching bases. Germline V lookup: CDR1 MNHEY, CDR2 SMNVEV (reference sequence). V was trimmed by 5 bases and J by 0 bases, leaving 14 bases between them. There are 16 residues in the CDR3.

This clone has a handful of counts. The chain is built from TRBV9 and TRBJ1-2; D not resolved. The V gene's germline CDR1 is SGDLS and CDR2 YYNGEE. V lost 0 bases and J 5 bases, leaving 5 bases between the germline ends. The CDR3 consists of 12 residues. CDR3 loop: CASSVASYGYTF. As DNA, the CDR3 is TGTGCCAGCAGCGTAGCCTCGTATGGCTACACCTTC.

The chain recombines TRBV30 with TRBJ1-2, with 7 bases matching TRBD1. Germline V CDR1 and CDR2: GTSNPN, SVGIG (reference sequence). The CDR3 is made up of 13 amino acids. V lost 3 bases, J lost 4 bases, and 5 bases stayed unmatched. The CDR3 nucleotides read TGTGCCTGGAGGACAGGGTCTTTCTATGGCTACACCTTC. Translated: CAWRTGSFYGYTF.

This chain links TRBV4-2 with TRBJ2-2; no firm D call. Germline V gives CDR1 LGHNA, CDR2 YNFKEQ. V lost 1 base, J lost 0 bases, and 9 bases lay in between. The CDR3 covers 16 residues. The chain's CDR3 is CASSQVGRANTGELFF. The CDR3 DNA reads TGTGCCAGCAGCCAAGTAGGTAGGGCGAACACCGGGGAGCTGTTTTTT.

J is TRBJ1-1 and V is TRBV27; D remains ambiguous. The germline V gene encodes CDR1 MNHEY and CDR2 SMNVEV (reference sequence). This CDR3 spans 16 amino acids. V lost 4 bases to trimming and J lost 0 bases, with 15 bases between them. The CDR3 sequence is CASSSNTGRMNTEAFF. The DNA of the CDR3 is TGTGCCAGCAGTTCTAATACGGGCAGAATGAACACTGAAGCTTTCTTT.

The rearrangement joins TRBV18 to TRBJ1-2; D unresolved. The CDR3 has 12 amino acids. V gave up 2 bases and J gave up 8 bases, with 9 bases separating them. Germline-derived CDR1 and CDR2 are KGHSH and LQKENI. The CDR3 here is CASSPETVGYTF. The CDR3 nucleotides read TGTGCCAGCTCACCAGAGACCGTAGGCTACACCTTC. Full variable domain (outside the CDR3, taken from reference TRBV18 and TRBJ1-2): NAGVMQNPRHLVRRRGQEARLRCSPMKGHSHVYWYRQLPEEGLKFMVYLQKENIIDESGMPKERFSAEFPKEGPSILRIQQVVRGDSAAYFCASSPETVGYTFGSGTRLTVV.

The V gene is TRBV11-2, the J gene TRBJ1-1, with 9 positions matching TRBD1. The CDR3 covers 18 residues. The J segment lost 4 bases and the V segment lost 1 base, leaving 13 bases of the junction unmatched. Germline V gene data show CDR1 as SGHAT and CDR2 as FQNNGV. CDR3 nucleotide sequence: TGTGCCAGCAGCTTAGTCTTGGGACAGGGTCACAGGTTCACTGAAGCTTTCTTT. Its protein is CASSLVLGQGHRFTEAFF. Variable domain in full (rest from reference TRBV11-2 and TRBJ1-1): EAGVAQSPRYKIIEKRQSVAFWCNPISGHATLYWYQQILGQGPKLLIQFQNNGVVDDSQLPKDRFSAERLKGVDSTLKIQPAKLEDSAVYLCASSLVLGQGHRFTEAFFGQGTRLTVV.

This chain uses TRBV2 with TRBJ1-5; D gene ambiguous. Trimming stripped 5 bases from V and 3 bases from J, with 14 bases between. The CDR3 extends over 15 amino acids. CDR1 and CDR2 from the germline V gene are SNHLY and FYNNEI. The CDR3 DNA is TGTGCCAGCAGTCCCACGACCAACAACAATCAGCCCCAGCATTTT. It is translated as CASSPTTNNNQPQHF.

This clone was seen a single time. The CDR3 DNA reads as TGTGCCAGCAGCCAGAAGCAGGGACCAAGGATGAACACTGAAGCTTTCTTT. This sequence encodes CASSQKQGPRMNTEAFF. The chain is built from TRBV4-2 and TRBJ1-1; TRBD1 might be the D (5 bases). The V gene lost 3 bases and the J gene lost 0 bases, with 17 bases spanning the gap. CDR1 is LGHNA, CDR2 YNFKEQ, per germline. This CDR3 is 17 amino acids long.

This chain joins TRBV7-9 and TRBJ2-1; tentative D call: TRBD2 (6 bases). With 8 bases removed from V and 6 bases from J, the gap between germline ends came to 23 bases. This CDR3 region has 16 residues. Germline V lookup: CDR1 SEHNR, CDR2 FQNEAQ (reference sequence). The CDR3 DNA reads TGTGCCAGCTCACCCAGATCGGCGGGGAATATCAATGAGCAGTTCTTC. Translated, it gives CASSPRSAGNINEQFF.

The V gene is TRBV5-6, the J gene TRBJ2-2, with D possibly matching TRBD2 (5 bases). Trimming took off 1 base at V and 4 bases at J, with 8 bases between the two ends. The CDR3 length is 14 residues. CDR1 and CDR2 (germline): SGHDT, YYEEEE. CDR3 region: CASSLRAGTGELFF. CDR3 coding DNA: TGTGCCAGCAGCTTGAGGGCGGGCACCGGGGAGCTGTTTTTT. Combining the CDR3 with reference TRBV5-6 and TRBJ2-2 gives the whole variable domain DAGVTQSPTHLIKTRGQQVTLRCSPKSGHDTVSWYQQALGQGPQFIFQYYEEEERQRGNFPDRFSGHQFPNYSSELNVNALLLGDSALYLCASSLRAGTGELFFGEGSRLTVL.

The V gene is TRBV6-1, the J gene TRBJ1-1; perhaps TRBD1 as D (5 bases). The CDR3 contains 14 residues. V lost 2 bases to trimming and J lost 5 bases, with 12 bases between them. The germline CDR1 and CDR2 sequences are MNHNS and SASEGT. Here the CDR3 reads CASSEWGGVTEAFF. CDR3 nucleotide sequence: TGTGCCAGCAGTGAATGGGGGGGGGTTACTGAAGCTTTCTTT.

The chain couples TRBV4-1 to TRBJ2-7; tentatively, D is TRBD2 (5 bases). Trimming cost V 4 bases and J 5 bases, with 15 bases left between them. The germline V gene has CDR1 MGHRA and CDR2 YSYEKL. The CDR3 is 14 residues long. CDR3 sequence reads: CASSRSGPGDEQYF. The CDR3 coding sequence is TGCGCCAGCAGCCGGAGCGGCCCGGGCGACGAGCAGTACTTC.

CDR3: CASSVSQNFIFDEQFF. CDR3 in DNA: TGTGCCAGCAGCGTTAGCCAGAATTTTATTTTCGATGAGCAGTTCTTC. This chain uses TRBV7-9 with TRBJ2-1; no definite D call. Germline CDR1 is SEHNR and CDR2 is FQNEAQ (reference sequence). The CDR3 has 16 amino acids. V was cut by 5 bases and J by 8 bases, with 22 bases left in between.

V gene TRBV27 combines with J gene TRBJ2-7; 10 positions agree with TRBD1. The CDR3 is 14 residues long. The V gene's germline CDR1 is MNHEY and CDR2 SMNVEV (reference sequence). With 6 bases clipped from V and 6 bases from J, the junction kept 8 bases outside the gene matches. CDR3 region: CASSGDRGWGEQYF. Written as DNA, the CDR3 is TGTGCCAGCAGCGGGGACAGGGGTTGGGGCGAGCAGTACTTC.

The chain joins TRBV5-4 to TRBJ2-2; D may be TRBD1 (6 bases). CDR1 and CDR2 from the germline V gene are SGHNT and YYREEE (reference sequence). The CDR3 covers 16 residues. Trimming shortened V by 0 bases and J by 3 bases, and 12 bases separated the two germline ends. CDR3 residues: CASSLGWGLDTGELFF. CDR3 in DNA: TGTGCCAGCAGCTTGGGATGGGGGCTAGACACCGGGGAGCTGTTTTTT. Variable domain in full (rest from reference TRBV5-4 and TRBJ2-2): ETGVTQSPTHLIKTRGQQVTLRCSSQSGHNTVSWYQQALGQGPQFIFQYYREEENGRGNFPPRFSGLQFPNYSSELNVNALELDDSALYLCASSLGWGLDTGELFFGEGSRLTVL.

This chain joins TRBV10-2 and TRBJ1-5; a possible D gene is TRBD1 (5 bases). CDR1 and CDR2 from the germline V gene are WSHSY and SAAADI. The CDR3 spans 15 residues. The ends were cut back, 2 bases at V and 4 bases at J, with 12 bases in the middle. CDR3 protein: CASSEGDGGNQPQHF. The CDR3, as DNA: TGCGCCAGCAGTGAGGGGGACGGGGGGAATCAGCCCCAGCATTTT.

The rearrangement joins TRBV5-6 to TRBJ2-1; D unclear. Trimming removed 4 bases from V and 0 bases from J, with 11 bases in between. Germline lookup yields CDR1 SGHDT and CDR2 YYEEEE. The CDR3 has 15 residues. The CDR3 DNA follows: TGTGCCAGCAGCCGACAATGGCACTCCTACAATGAGCAGTTCTTC. It yields the protein CASSRQWHSYNEQFF.

The gene calls are TRBV4-3 and TRBJ2-1; no definite D call. CDR1 LGHNA and CDR2 YSLEER come from the germline V gene. This CDR3 is 15 amino acids long. V was trimmed by 0 bases and J by 9 bases, leaving 15 bases between them. CDR3 loop: CASSQDAPRGVEQFF. The CDR3 region has the DNA TGCGCCAGCAGCCAAGATGCCCCCCGTGGGGTTGAGCAGTTCTTC.

The chain links TRBV7-2 to TRBJ2-5; possible D gene TRBD2, 7 bases. CDR3 length: 14 residues. Trimming shortened V by 1 base and J by 7 bases, and 13 bases separated the two germline ends. Germline-derived CDR1 and CDR2 are SGHTA and FQGNSA. CDR3 nucleotide sequence: TGTGCCAGCAGCTTAGGGGGGGGGCCCGGGACCCAGTACTTC. Its translation: CASSLGGGPGTQYF.

The chain joins TRBV6-6 to TRBJ2-7; D possibly corresponds to TRBD2 (6 bases). The germline V gene encodes CDR1 MNHNY and CDR2 SVGAGI (reference sequence). The CDR3 contains 16 residues. The germline V and J ends were trimmed by 2 bases and 1 base, with 15 bases remaining between them. The CDR3 DNA is TGTGCCAGCAGTTACGGAGGGTACGCAGATTCCTACGAGCAGTACTTC. Its protein product is CASSYGGYADSYEQYF.

The chain employs TRBV2 and TRBJ1-5; D may be TRBD1 (6 bases). CDR1 is SNHLY and CDR2 is FYNNEI in the germline V gene. V was trimmed by 5 bases and J by 5 bases, leaving 16 bases between them. The CDR3 has 15 amino acids. This CDR3 is CASSMLQGRDQPQHF. The CDR3 DNA reads TGTGCCAGCAGTATGCTACAGGGCAGGGATCAGCCCCAGCATTTT.

Concerning this clone itself: A junction end diverges from the germline sequence, so it may reflect a read error. The genes are TRBV6-5 and TRBJ1-1; tentative D call: TRBD1 (6 bases). The CDR3 is made up of 13 amino acids. CDR1 and CDR2 (germline): MNHEY, SVGAGI. The CDR3, as DNA: TGTGCCAGCAATAGGGGGGGGAACAGTGAAGCTTTCTTT. It specifies CASNRGGNSEAFF.

The rearrangement joins TRBV5-6 to TRBJ1-6; D uncertain. Between the trimmed V and J ends, which lost 0 bases and 3 bases, there was a span of 10 bases. The CDR3 spans 16 residues. Per germline, CDR1 SGHDT and CDR2 YYEEEE. For the CDR3, the DNA is TGTGCCAGCAGCTTGGCCCCGGGCTTCTATAATTCACCCCTCCACTTT. This encodes CASSLAPGFYNSPLHF.

This sequence joins TRBV6-1 and TRBJ2-3; D ambiguous. CDR3 length equals 13 residues. The V gene's germline CDR1 is MNHNS and CDR2 SASEGT. Trimming cost V 6 bases and J 0 bases, with 7 bases left between them. The CDR3 coding sequence is TGTGCCAGCAGAGGAAGGAGCACAGATACGCAGTATTTT. It codes for CASRGRSTDTQYF.

This rearrangement joins TRBV19 to TRBJ1-2, with 8 bases aligning to TRBD1. The V and J ends lost 3 bases and 2 bases, in that order; junction bases with no gene match: 2. Germline values: CDR1 LNHDA, CDR2 SQIVND (reference sequence). This CDR3 spans 14 amino acids. CDR3 sequence: CASSMQGANYGYTF. Written as DNA, the CDR3 is TGTGCCAGTAGTATGCAGGGGGCGAACTATGGCTACACCTTC.

Only a few counts were recorded for this clone. This chain uses TRBV6-4 with TRBJ2-2; 7 nucleotides align to TRBD1. The CDR3 loop spans 14 amino acids. V trimming: 5 bases; J trimming: 3 bases; junction bases outside the gene matches: 3. Germline V gene lookup returns CDR1 MRHNA and CDR2 SNTAGT. This CDR3 is CASSFQGDTGELFF. CDR3 in DNA: TGTGCCAGCAGTTTCCAGGGGGACACCGGGGAGCTGTTTTTT.

The rearrangement links TRBV2 to TRBJ2-1, with 9 positions matching TRBD1. This CDR3 region has 14 residues. Germline trimming cut 7 bases from V and 1 base from J; bases unmatched to any gene: 2. Per the germline V gene, CDR1 is SNHLY and CDR2 is FYNNEI. The CDR3 DNA sequence: TGTGCCAGCACCGGGACAGGGTCCTACAATGAGCAGTTCTTC. Translated: CASTGTGSYNEQFF.